Following are 2 T cell receptor beta chains from one sample sequenced in a study of Ad26.COV2.S vaccination and SARS-CoV-2 variants. Indicated treatment: over 15 received Ad26.COV2.S at low or high dose, single or two shots; roughly five received placebo; per-sample allocation not given. Sampling was performed 63 days after the first vaccine or placebo injection. Sequenced by immunoSEQ multiplex PCR; TCRdb stores in-frame clones only, minus some. The sample shows over 250,000 clones, around 87% of them seen only once. This material consisted of peripheral blood, taken in a trial of Ad26.COV2.S vaccine versus placebo. Every receptor here comes from a person aged 18-60 years who received the Ad26.COV2.S COVID-19 vaccine or a placebo.

The chain employs TRBV25-1 and TRBJ1-2; D unresolved. Deletions cut 3 bases from V and 0 bases from J, with 8 bases between. Germline lookup yields CDR1 MGHDK and CDR2 SYGVNS. The CDR3 covers 14 residues. The CDR3 region is CASSDRVTNYGYTF. CDR3 bases: TGTGCCAGCAGTGACCGTGTTACTAACTATGGCTACACCTTC.

The chain links TRBV7-2 to TRBJ2-1; D may be TRBD1 or TRBD2 (5 bases each). The V end was cut by 5 bases, the J end by 0 bases, with 14 bases between. There are 16 residues in the CDR3. CDR1 and CDR2 from the germline V gene are SGHTA and FQGNSA. This CDR3 reads CASSPPGRSSYNEQFF. CDR3 in DNA: TGTGCCAGCAGCCCCCCGGGACGTAGCTCCTACAATGAGCAGTTCTTC.